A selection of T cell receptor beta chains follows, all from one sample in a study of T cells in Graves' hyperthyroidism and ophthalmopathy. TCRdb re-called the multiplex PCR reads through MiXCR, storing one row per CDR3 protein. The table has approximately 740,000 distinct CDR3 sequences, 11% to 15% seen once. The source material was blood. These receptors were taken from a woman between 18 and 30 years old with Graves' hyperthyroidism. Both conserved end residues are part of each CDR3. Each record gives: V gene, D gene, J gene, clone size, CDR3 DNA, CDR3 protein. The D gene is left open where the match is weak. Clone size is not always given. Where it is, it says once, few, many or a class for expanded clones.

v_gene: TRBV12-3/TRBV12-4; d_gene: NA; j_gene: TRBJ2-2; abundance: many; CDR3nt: TGTGCCAGCACCCATAGCTCTGCCGGGGAGCTGTTTTTT; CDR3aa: CASTHSSAGELFF
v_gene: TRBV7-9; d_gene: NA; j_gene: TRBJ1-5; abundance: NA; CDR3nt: TGTGCCAGCAGCCTCGGGGTGGGGCCCCAGCATTTT; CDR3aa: CASSLGVGPQHF
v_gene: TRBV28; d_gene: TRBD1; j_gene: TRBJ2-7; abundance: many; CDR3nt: TGTGCCAGCAGTCCTGACAGGGAGAGGTCCTACGAGCAGTACTTC; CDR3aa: CASSPDRERSYEQYF
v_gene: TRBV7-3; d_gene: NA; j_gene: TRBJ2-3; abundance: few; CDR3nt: TGTGCCAGCAGCTTAGGCGGGACTCTCACAGATACGCAGTATTTT; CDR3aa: CASSLGGTLTDTQYF
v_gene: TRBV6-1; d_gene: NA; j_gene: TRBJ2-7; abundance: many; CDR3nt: TGTGCCAGCCGATCGAGTGACTACGAGCAGTACTTC; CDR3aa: CASRSSDYEQYF
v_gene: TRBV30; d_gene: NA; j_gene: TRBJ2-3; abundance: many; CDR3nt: TGTGCCTGGCGCCGTCCCGGGGATACGCAGTATTTT; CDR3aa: CAWRRPGDTQYF
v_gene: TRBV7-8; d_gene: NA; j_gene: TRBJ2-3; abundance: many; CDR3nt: TGTGCCAGCAGCTCTCGTGGCTCGGGACCAGCAATGGGTACGCAGTATTTT; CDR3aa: CASSSRGSGPAMGTQYF
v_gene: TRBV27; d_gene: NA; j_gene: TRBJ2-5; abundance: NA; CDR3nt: TGTGCCAGCAGTTTAGACTATCTACAAGAGACCCAGTACTTC; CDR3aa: CASSLDYLQETQYF
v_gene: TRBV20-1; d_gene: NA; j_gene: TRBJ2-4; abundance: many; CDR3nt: TGCAGTGCTGATACACCCCCGGTGGGGGGAGTCCCTTTGGCCAAAAACATTCAGTACTTC; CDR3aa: CSADTPPVGGVPLAKNIQYF
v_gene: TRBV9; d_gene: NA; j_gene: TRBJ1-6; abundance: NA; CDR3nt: TGTGCCAGCAGCGTAACGGGGGACTCACCCCTCCACTTT; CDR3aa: CASSVTGDSPLHF
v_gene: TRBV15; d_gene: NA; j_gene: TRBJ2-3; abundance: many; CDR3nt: TGTGCCACCAGCAGAGATAGGGCCGGCGGGGCCAGCACAGATACGCAGTATTTT; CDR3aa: CATSRDRAGGASTDTQYF
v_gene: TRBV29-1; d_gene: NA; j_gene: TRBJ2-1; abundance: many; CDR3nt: TGCAGCGTTGAAGATCTTAGCGGAGAGCAGTTCTTC; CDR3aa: CSVEDLSGEQFF
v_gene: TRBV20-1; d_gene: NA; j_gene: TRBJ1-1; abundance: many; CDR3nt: TGCAGTGCTAGTATTCCAGGGCTTGGCACTGAAGCTTTCTTT; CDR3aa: CSASIPGLGTEAFF
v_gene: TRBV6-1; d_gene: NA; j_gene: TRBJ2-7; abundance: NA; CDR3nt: TGTGCCAGCTCCCCCGGGCCCGCTTCCCTCTGGGACGAGCAGTACTTC; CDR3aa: CASSPGPASLWDEQYF
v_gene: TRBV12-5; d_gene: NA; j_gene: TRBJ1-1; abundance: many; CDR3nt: TGTGCTAGTGGTTTTGGGGGCGCAGGGACTGAAGCTTTCTTT; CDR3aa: CASGFGGAGTEAFF
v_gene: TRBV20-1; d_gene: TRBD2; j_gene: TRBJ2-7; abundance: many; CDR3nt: TGCAGTGCTAGAGGCGGGAGGGCATCCTACGAGCAGTACTTC; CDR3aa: CSARGGRASYEQYF
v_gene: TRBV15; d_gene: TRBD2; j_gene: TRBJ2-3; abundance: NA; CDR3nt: TGTGCCACCAGCAGGCCCGCGGGGGGCGTTAAAAGGGATACGCAGTATTTT; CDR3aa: CATSRPAGGVKRDTQYF
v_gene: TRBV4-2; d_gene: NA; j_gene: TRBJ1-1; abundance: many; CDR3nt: TGTGCCAGCAGCCAAGTCGCAGCGAACACTGAAGCTTTCTTT; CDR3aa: CASSQVAANTEAFF
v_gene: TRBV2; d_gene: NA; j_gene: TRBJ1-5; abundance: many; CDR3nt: TGTGCCAGCAGTGCCGATCACAATCAGCCCCAGCATTTT; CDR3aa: CASSADHNQPQHF
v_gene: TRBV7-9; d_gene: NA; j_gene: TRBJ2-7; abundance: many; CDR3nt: TGTGCCAGCAGCTTAGTTGGAGGGCTCGAGCAGTACTTC; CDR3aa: CASSLVGGLEQYF
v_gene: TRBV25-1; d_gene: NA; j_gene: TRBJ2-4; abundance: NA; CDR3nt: TGTGCCAGCAGACAGGGAGCCAAAAACATTCAGTACTTC; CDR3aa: CASRQGAKNIQYF
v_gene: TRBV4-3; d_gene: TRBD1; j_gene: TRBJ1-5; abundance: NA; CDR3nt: TGCGCCAGCAGCCAGGGACAGTTGGGTAGCAATCAGCCCCAGCATTTT; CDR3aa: CASSQGQLGSNQPQHF
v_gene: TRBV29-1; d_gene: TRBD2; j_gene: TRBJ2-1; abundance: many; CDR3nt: TGCAGCGGCTCTTTAGCGGGAGGGCCGGATGCGTACAATGAGCAGTTCTTC; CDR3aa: CSGSLAGGPDAYNEQFF
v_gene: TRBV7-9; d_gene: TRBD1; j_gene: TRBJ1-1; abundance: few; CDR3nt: TGTGCCAGCAGCTTGCGGGGGACAGCGAACACTGAAGCTTTCTTT; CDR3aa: CASSLRGTANTEAFF
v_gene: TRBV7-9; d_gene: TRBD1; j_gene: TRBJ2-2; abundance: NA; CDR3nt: TGTGCCAGCAGCTTTCCGGGACAGGGTGGCACCGGGGAGCTGTTTTTT; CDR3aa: CASSFPGQGGTGELFF
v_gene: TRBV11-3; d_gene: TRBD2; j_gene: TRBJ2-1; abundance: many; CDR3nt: TGTGCCAGCAGCCCCGGGGCTCTAGCGGGAAGGTACAATGAGCAGTTCTTC; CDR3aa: CASSPGALAGRYNEQFF
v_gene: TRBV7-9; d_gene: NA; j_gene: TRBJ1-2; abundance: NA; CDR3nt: TGTGCCAGCCGGCCCACGGCGCTCGTAGGCTACACCTTC; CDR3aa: CASRPTALVGYTF
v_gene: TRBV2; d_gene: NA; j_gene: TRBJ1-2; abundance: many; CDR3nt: TGTGCCAGCAGTGAAGCCTTAGGACTTAACTATGGCTACACCTTC; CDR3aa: CASSEALGLNYGYTF
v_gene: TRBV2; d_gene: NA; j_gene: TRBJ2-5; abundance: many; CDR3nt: TGTGCCAGCACGGGCCGCTACCAAGAGACCCAGTACTTC; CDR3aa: CASTGRYQETQYF
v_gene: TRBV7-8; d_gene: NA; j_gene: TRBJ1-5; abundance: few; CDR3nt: TGTGCCAGCAGCCCAGCCCCAGGGGAGGATCAGCCCCAGCATTTT; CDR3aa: CASSPAPGEDQPQHF
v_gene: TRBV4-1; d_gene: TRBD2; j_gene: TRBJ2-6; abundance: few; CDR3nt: TGCGCCAGCAGCCAAGTAGCGGGGGCCTCTGGGGCCAACGTCCTGACTTTC; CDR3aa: CASSQVAGASGANVLTF
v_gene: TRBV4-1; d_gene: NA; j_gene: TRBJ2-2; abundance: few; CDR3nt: TGCGCCAGCAGCCAAGGCCAGCAAACCGGGGAGCTGTTTTTT; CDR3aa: CASSQGQQTGELFF
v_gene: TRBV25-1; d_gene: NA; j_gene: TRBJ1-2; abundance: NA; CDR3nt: TGTGCCAGCAGTGGTTACACCGACTATGGCTACACCTTC; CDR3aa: CASSGYTDYGYTF
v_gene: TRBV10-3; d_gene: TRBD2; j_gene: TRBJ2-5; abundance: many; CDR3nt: TGTGCCATCAGTGTGGGAGGGTTCGGAGAGACCCAGTACTTC; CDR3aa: CAISVGGFGETQYF
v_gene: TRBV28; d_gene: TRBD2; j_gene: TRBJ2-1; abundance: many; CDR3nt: TGTGCCAGCAGCCCAACCTACTCCGGGACTAGCGCCCGCTCCTACAATGAGCAGTTCTTC; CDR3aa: CASSPTYSGTSARSYNEQFF
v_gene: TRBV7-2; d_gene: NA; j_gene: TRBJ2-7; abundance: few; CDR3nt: TGTGCCAGCAGCCGACCCAGGGGCACTTATTTCGAGCAGTACTTC; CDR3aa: CASSRPRGTYFEQYF
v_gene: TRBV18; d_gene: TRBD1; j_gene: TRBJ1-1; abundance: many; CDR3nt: TGTGCCAGCTCACCGTTAGACAGGGTCACTGGAGCTTTCTTT; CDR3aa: CASSPLDRVTGAFF
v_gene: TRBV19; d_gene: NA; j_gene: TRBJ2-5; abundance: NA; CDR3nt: TGTGCCAGTAGAGACAGGTCGCGTGAGGAGACCCAGTACTTC; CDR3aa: CASRDRSREETQYF
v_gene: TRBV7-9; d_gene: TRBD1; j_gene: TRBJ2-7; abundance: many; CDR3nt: TGTGCCAGCAGCTTAGCGGGTACAGGGGGCGACTCCTACGAGCAGTACTTC; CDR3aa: CASSLAGTGGDSYEQYF
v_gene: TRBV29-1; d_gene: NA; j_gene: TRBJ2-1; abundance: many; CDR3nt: TGCAGCTCGTCAACAGGCAATGAGCAGTTCTTC; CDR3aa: CSSSTGNEQFF
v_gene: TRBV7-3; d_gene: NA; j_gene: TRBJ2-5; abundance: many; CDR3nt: TGTGCCAGCAGCGGGAGCGAAGAGACCCAGTACTTC; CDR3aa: CASSGSEETQYF
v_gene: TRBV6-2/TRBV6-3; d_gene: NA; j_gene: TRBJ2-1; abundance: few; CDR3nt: TGTGCCAGCAGTTACCTCGGGAGCCCCTACAATGAGCAGTTCTTC; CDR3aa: CASSYLGSPYNEQFF
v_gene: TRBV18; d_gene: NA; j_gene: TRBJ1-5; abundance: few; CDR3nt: TGTGCCAGCTCACCAGGGGGGTCCCATAGCAATCAGCCCCAGCATTTT; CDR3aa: CASSPGGSHSNQPQHF
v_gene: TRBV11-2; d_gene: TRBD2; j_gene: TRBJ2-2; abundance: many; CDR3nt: TGTGCCAGCAGGCGACTAGCGCCCGGGGAGCTGTTTTTT; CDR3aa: CASRRLAPGELFF
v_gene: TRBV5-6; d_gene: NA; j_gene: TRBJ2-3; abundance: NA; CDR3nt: TGTGCCGCCGGGAGACGACTAGATTTCGGTACGCAGTATTTT; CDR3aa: CAAGRRLDFGTQYF
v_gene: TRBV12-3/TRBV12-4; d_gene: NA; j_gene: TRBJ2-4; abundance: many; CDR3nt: TGTGCCAGCACCCAGGGGATAGCCAAAAACATTCAGTACTTC; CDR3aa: CASTQGIAKNIQYF
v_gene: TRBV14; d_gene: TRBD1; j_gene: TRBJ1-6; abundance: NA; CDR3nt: TGTGCCAGCAGCCAGACAGGGGACTCACCCCTCCACTTT; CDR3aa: CASSQTGDSPLHF
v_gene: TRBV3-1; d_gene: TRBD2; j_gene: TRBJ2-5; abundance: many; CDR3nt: TGTGCCAGCAGACTAGCGGGAGGGCCGGGGGAGACCCAGTACTTC; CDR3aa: CASRLAGGPGETQYF
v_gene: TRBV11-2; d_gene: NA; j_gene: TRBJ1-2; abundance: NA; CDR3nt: TGTGCCAGCAGCTCACAGCAGGGGGGCTACACCTTC; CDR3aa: CASSSQQGGYTF
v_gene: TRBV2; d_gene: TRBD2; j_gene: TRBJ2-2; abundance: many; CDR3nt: TGTGCCAGCAGTGATGATCTCCCAGCGGGAGTTATCACCGGGGAGCTGTTTTTT; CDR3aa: CASSDDLPAGVITGELFF
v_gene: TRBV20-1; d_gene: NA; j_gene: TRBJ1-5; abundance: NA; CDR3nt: TGCAGTGCTCCCAATGGCGAGTCGTCGAGCAATCAGCCCCAGCATTTT; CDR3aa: CSAPNGESSSNQPQHF
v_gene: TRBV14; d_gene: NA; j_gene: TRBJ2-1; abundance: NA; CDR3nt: TGTGCCAGCAGCCAAGAATTCGGCCTCTCCTACAATGAGCAGTTCTTC; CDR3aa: CASSQEFGLSYNEQFF
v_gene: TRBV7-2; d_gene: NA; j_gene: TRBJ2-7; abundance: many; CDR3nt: TGTGCCAGCAGCTTAGCTACGGACGGTAGTCTCGGGTCCTACGAGCAGTACTTC; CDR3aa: CASSLATDGSLGSYEQYF
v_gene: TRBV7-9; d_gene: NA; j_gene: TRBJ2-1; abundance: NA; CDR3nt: TGTGCCAGCAGCTTACCCAGGGGCGAAAACAATGAGCAGTTCTTC; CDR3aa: CASSLPRGENNEQFF